Described below is a single T cell receptor beta chain sequence and its context. The antigen is not known. Clones were sequenced by immunoSEQ multiplex PCR, and TCRdb holds only the in-frame ones, with some missing. Of around 91,000 clones detected, 70% to 90% appear once; the ten largest clones hold about 19%. This sample stems from a study of T cell responses to AZD1222 COVID-19 vaccine. Study results and limitations: The donor cohort was predominantly white British with a female majority, and clonal diversity may have been underestimated. None of the repertoires were sampled until the peak T cell response had passed. With dominance at 160-218 and 743-854, vaccine-associated CD4 TCRs spanned spike. Regions left unmutated in variants are reportedly the target of nearly half of spike-specific TCRs.

V was clipped by 0 bases and J by 5 bases, with 8 bases between them. The CDR3 is 14 amino acids. Looked up from germline, CDR1 is LGHNA and CDR2 is YNFKEQ. The sequencing used peripheral blood, collected on day 0 of AZD1222 vaccination. The receptor was derived from an adult in good health. V and J are TRBV4-2 and TRBJ1-5; no definite D call. Here the CDR3 reads CASSQEPGYQPQHF. CDR3 nucleotide sequence: TGTGCCAGCAGCCAAGAACCGGGATATCAGCCCCAGCATTTT.